The T cell receptor beta chain described here comes from a study of blood T cell repertoires in COVID-19. Study-level information: The United States, Italy and Spain were the sources of the acute and convalescent COVID-19 samples. T cells, B-cell-depleted T cells, or PBMCs provided the cDNA or gDNA that served as material.

In the source study's methods: For nucleated cells, counts were estimated from reference gene primer amplification. Method: immunoSEQ multiplex PCR; TCRdb's copy keeps in-frame clones and lacks some. V and J calls and clone size are copied from that table; D and trimming were computed from the DNA. The profile covers fewer than 200,000 clones, with 65% to 80% appearing a single time and around 8.1% taken by the ten largest. The count of this clone is one. The CDR3 length is 13 residues. V was pared by 2 bases and J by 15 bases, with 6 bases of the junction left unmatched. Germline V gives CDR1 MNHEY, CDR2 SVGEGT.

The receptor's source is a man aged 60-69 years with acute or convalescent COVID-19. The source material was peripheral blood. The chain recombines TRBV6-2 or TRBV6-3 with TRBJ2-6, with TRBD1 matching 8 bases. CDR3 DNA sequence: TGTGCCAGCAGTTACGGTGGACAGGGTTCCCTGACTTTC. Protein product: CASSYGGQGSLTF.